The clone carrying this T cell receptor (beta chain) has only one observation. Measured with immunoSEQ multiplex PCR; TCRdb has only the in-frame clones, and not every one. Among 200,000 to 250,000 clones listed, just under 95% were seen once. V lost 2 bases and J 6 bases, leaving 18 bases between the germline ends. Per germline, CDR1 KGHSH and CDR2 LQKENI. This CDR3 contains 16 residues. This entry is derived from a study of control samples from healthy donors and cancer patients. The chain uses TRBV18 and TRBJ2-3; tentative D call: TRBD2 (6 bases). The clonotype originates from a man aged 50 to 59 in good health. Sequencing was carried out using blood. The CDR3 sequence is CASSPTGTWRRDTQYF. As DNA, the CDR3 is TGTGCCAGCTCACCAACCGGGACTTGGAGGCGGGATACGCAGTATTTT.